The 30 T cell receptor beta chains reported below all come from one sample, sequenced in a study of OX40 agonist ivuxolimab in advanced cancers. The method was immunoSEQ multiplex PCR; TCRdb's version includes in-frame clones alone and lacks a portion of them. Here the sample spans fewer than 25,000 clones, roughly four fifths being singletons. The sample here was CD4+ or CD8+ T cells sorted from blood, taken in a trial of the OX40 agonist ivuxolimab. The origin of the receptors is an adult with an advanced solid tumor such as melanoma, head and neck, liver or kidney cancer.

In this sample, this clone turned up a few times. V usage is TRBV27 and J usage is TRBJ2-7; D tentatively fits TRBD1 or TRBD2 (5 bases each). Trimming shortened V by 4 bases and J by 7 bases, and 20 bases separated the two germline ends. The CDR3 covers 15 residues. Germline CDR1 reads MNHEY; CDR2 reads SMNVEV (reference sequence). DNA of the CDR3: TGTGCCAGCAGTTCCCCCGGGACGGCCCTTCGGGAGCAGTACTTC. Translating it yields CASSSPGTALREQYF.

This rearrangement joins TRBV5-4 to TRBJ2-3; 16 nucleotides line up with TRBD2. Germline trimming cut 4 bases from V and 6 bases from J; bases unmatched to any gene: 8. This CDR3 has 17 residues. Looked up from germline, CDR1 is SGHNT and CDR2 is YYREEE (reference sequence). The CDR3 DNA follows: TGTGCCAGCAGCATAGGGACTAGCGGGAGGGCCGAGGATACGCAGTATTTT. This sequence encodes CASSIGTSGRAEDTQYF.

The V call is TRBV15, the J call TRBJ2-3, with 8 nucleotides matching TRBD2. The J segment lost 6 bases and the V segment lost 1 base, leaving 6 bases of the junction unmatched. This CDR3 has 15 residues. CDR1 is LNHNV and CDR2 is YYDKDF in the germline V gene (reference sequence). The CDR3 reads CATSRGSGISDTQYF. As DNA, the CDR3 is TGTGCCACCAGCAGAGGTAGCGGGATATCGGATACGCAGTATTTT.

The CDR3 nucleotides are TGTGCCAGCAGCTTAGCCCCGCGAGATACGCAGTATTTT. It yields the protein CASSLAPRDTQYF. The chain couples TRBV7-6 to TRBJ2-3; D is ambiguous. V lost 0 bases to trimming and J lost 5 bases, with 6 bases between them. Germline-derived CDR1 and CDR2 are SGHVS and FNYEAQ. There are 13 residues in the CDR3.

The chain couples TRBV5-1 to TRBJ2-5; no definite D call. The germline V gene encodes CDR1 SGHRS and CDR2 YFSETQ. The V and J ends lost 0 bases and 5 bases respectively, with 11 bases between them. The CDR3 totals 14 residues. The DNA of the CDR3 is TGCGCCAGCAGCTTGGATGTGGACGGGGAGACCCAGTACTTC. This encodes CASSLDVDGETQYF.

The J gene is TRBJ2-3, the V gene TRBV2; 7 bases agree with TRBD2. Germline values: CDR1 SNHLY, CDR2 FYNNEI. V was clipped by 6 bases and J by 2 bases; unmatched bases: 14. The CDR3 runs to 17 residues. The CDR3 spells CASRDLRGLRDTDTQYF. CDR3 nucleotides: TGTGCCAGCAGGGATCTTAGGGGACTACGAGACACAGATACGCAGTATTTT.

The chain links TRBV2 to TRBJ2-1; D gene uncertain. V was pared by 3 bases and J by 8 bases, with 2 bases between. The CDR3 has 10 amino acids. Germline V CDR1 and CDR2: SNHLY, FYNNEI. CDR3 residues: CASSEDEQFF. The CDR3 DNA reads as TGTGCCAGCAGTGAGGATGAGCAGTTCTTC.

The table lists this clone with a count of one. The gene calls are TRBV4-2 and TRBJ2-2; D is ambiguous. V was shortened by 7 bases and J by 5 bases, with 17 bases between the two germline ends. CDR1 is LGHNA and CDR2 is YNFKEQ in the germline V gene. The CDR3 length is 15 residues. The CDR3 here is CASTIHHMKTGELFF. CDR3 coding DNA: TGTGCCAGCACAATACACCATATGAAGACCGGGGAGCTGTTTTTT.

The V and J genes are TRBV10-1 and TRBJ2-7, with D perhaps assigned TRBD1 or TRBD2 (5 bases each). This CDR3 is 12 amino acids long. Trimming left V 0 bases short and J 7 bases short, with 7 bases between. From germline, CDR1 is WNHNN and CDR2 SYGVQD (reference sequence). The CDR3 region is CASSESGEEQYF. The CDR3 DNA sequence: TGCGCCAGCAGTGAGTCGGGGGAAGAGCAGTACTTC.

V gene TRBV4-1 combines with J gene TRBJ2-1, with D perhaps TRBD1 (5 bases). V gave up 4 bases and J gave up 11 bases, with 15 bases separating them. CDR3 size: 13 residues. Germline loops: CDR1 MGHRA, CDR2 YSYEKL. CDR3 coding DNA: TGCGCCAGCAGCCCCAGTACAGGCCGCAAGCAGTTCTTC. Translating gives CASSPSTGRKQFF.

This clone qualifies as large. The chain carries TRBV14 and TRBJ1-3, with D hard to call. V gave up 1 base and J gave up 8 bases, with 15 bases separating them. The V gene's germline CDR1 is SGHDN and CDR2 FVKESK. The CDR3 is made up of 15 amino acids. The CDR3 is CASSQVHGVGHTIYF. The CDR3 nucleotides read TGTGCCAGCAGCCAAGTGCACGGGGTTGGTCACACCATATATTTT.

This chain uses TRBV9 with TRBJ2-2; maybe TRBD2 (6 bases). The germline CDR1 and CDR2 sequences are SGDLS and YYNGEE. This CDR3 has 15 residues. Between the trimmed V and J ends, which lost 3 bases and 4 bases, there was a span of 13 bases. CDR3 residues: CASSGRAQGTGELFF. As DNA, the CDR3 is TGTGCCAGCAGCGGGAGGGCCCAGGGCACCGGGGAGCTGTTTTTT.

CDR3 sequence reads: CASSQEDRPQETQYF. The CDR3 DNA follows: TGCGCCAGCAGCCAAGAGGACAGGCCCCAAGAGACCCAGTACTTC. J is TRBJ2-5 and V is TRBV4-1, with 7 bases aligning to TRBD1. The V gene's germline CDR1 is MGHRA and CDR2 YSYEKL. The CDR3 is 15 amino acids. V shed 0 bases and J 1 base; nucleotides not matched to a gene: 2.

This clone has just a few counts. The rearrangement links TRBV7-9 to TRBJ1-2, with D maybe TRBD1 (6 bases). Trimming stripped 4 bases from V and 6 bases from J, with 9 bases between. The CDR3 length is 12 residues. The germline V gene has CDR1 SEHNR and CDR2 FQNEAQ (reference sequence). In DNA form, the CDR3 reads TGTGCCAGCAGCTCCTGGACAGATGGCTACACCTTC. Protein sequence: CASSSWTDGYTF.

This chain joins TRBV10-3 and TRBJ2-3, with 8 bases lining up with TRBD2. Germline-derived CDR1 and CDR2 are ENHRY and SYGVKD. The junction had 0 bases not matched to a gene; V was cut back by 3 bases and J by 1 base. The CDR3 has 14 amino acids. CDR3 nucleotide sequence: TGTGCCATCAGTGAACTAGCGGGCACAGATACGCAGTATTTT. Translation: CAISELAGTDTQYF.

The chain has TRBV9 and TRBJ2-1; possibly TRBD1 for D (7 bases). Germline CDR1 reads SGDLS; CDR2 reads YYNGEE. CDR3 length: 15 amino acids. Trimming removed 4 bases at V and 1 base at J, with 12 bases between. Here the CDR3 reads CASSSQGGSYNEQFF. In DNA, the CDR3 is TGTGCCAGCAGCTCCCAGGGGGGTTCCTACAATGAGCAGTTCTTC.

The chain combines TRBV9 with TRBJ1-3; TRBD1 is a possible D gene (6 bases). The CDR3 is made up of 15 amino acids. V was clipped by 4 bases and J by 4 bases, with 15 bases between them. Germline assignment: CDR1 SGDLS and CDR2 YYNGEE. CDR3 sequence reads: CASSFTGTGGNTIYF. In DNA form, the CDR3 reads TGTGCCAGCAGCTTCACAGGGACGGGAGGAAACACCATATATTTT.

This chain joins TRBV7-3 and TRBJ2-5; TRBD2 matches 7 bases. V was pared by 5 bases and J by 4 bases, with 13 bases of the junction left unmatched. CDR1 is SGHTA and CDR2 is FQGTGA in the germline V gene. The CDR3 consists of 16 residues. For the CDR3, the DNA is TGTGCCAGCAGCGTGCCCTGGCGGGAGTTACGAGAGACCCAGTACTTC. As protein: CASSVPWRELRETQYF.

The rearrangement joins TRBV7-9 to TRBJ2-1; D possibly corresponds to TRBD1 (6 bases). The CDR3 extends over 14 amino acids. CDR1 is SEHNR, CDR2 FQNEAQ, per germline (reference sequence). V dropped 5 bases and J dropped 9 bases, with 17 bases sitting between them. This chain's CDR3 is CASSPPRGRGEQFF. The CDR3, as DNA: TGTGCCAGCAGCCCCCCCAGGGGCCGTGGTGAGCAGTTCTTC.

The V gene is TRBV6-5, the J gene TRBJ2-5; 8 bases align to TRBD2. The germline CDR1 and CDR2 sequences are MNHEY and SVGAGI. Trimming at V came to 6 bases and at J to 5 bases, leaving 11 bases not matched to a gene. The CDR3 is 15 residues long. CDR3 nucleotide sequence: TGTGCCAGCAGCACTAGCGGTGGGGGGGTGGAGACCCAGTACTTC. Its translation is CASSTSGGGVETQYF.

This clone showed up just once. The genes are TRBV4-1 and TRBJ2-1; 7 positions agree with TRBD2. CDR3 length equals 15 residues. Unmatched junction bases numbered 1, after V lost 1 base and J lost 1 base. Germline CDR1 reads MGHRA; CDR2 reads YSYEKL. The CDR3 spells CASSQASGSYNEQFF. Here the CDR3 DNA reads TGCGCCAGCAGCCAAGCTAGCGGATCCTACAATGAGCAGTTCTTC.

The rearrangement joins TRBV29-1 to TRBJ2-7; maybe TRBD1 (6 bases). The V end lost 2 bases, the J end lost 3 bases, and 8 bases lay between the germline ends. The CDR3 length is 12 residues. In germline, CDR1 is SQVTM, CDR2 ANQGSEA. Here the CDR3 reads CSVELGGYEQYF. The CDR3 DNA is TGCAGCGTTGAATTAGGGGGCTACGAGCAGTACTTC.

The chain joins TRBV27 to TRBJ2-7; 8 bases are a match to TRBD2. V shed 0 bases and J 2 bases; nucleotides not matched to a gene: 3. Germline V gene lookup returns CDR1 MNHEY and CDR2 SMNVEV (reference sequence). The CDR3 loop spans 15 amino acids. CDR3 in amino acids: CASSLSSGRTYEQYF. The CDR3 DNA reads as TGTGCCAGCAGTTTATCGAGCGGGAGAACCTACGAGCAGTACTTC.

This rearrangement joins TRBV15 to TRBJ2-5, with D unclear. Germline CDR1 is LNHNV and CDR2 is YYDKDF (reference sequence). This CDR3 has 15 amino acids. Deletions cut 0 bases from V and 4 bases from J, with 12 bases between. In DNA, the CDR3 is TGTGCCACCAGCAGAGATCTGTGGACCGTAGAGACCCAGTACTTC. Amino acid sequence: CATSRDLWTVETQYF.

The V and J genes are TRBV6-5 and TRBJ2-5; D perhaps matches TRBD1 (6 bases). CDR3 length: 16 amino acids. CDR1 is MNHEY, CDR2 SVGAGI, per germline. V lost 0 bases and J lost 1, with 12 bases in between. Here the CDR3 reads CASSYSTGVTQETQYF. CDR3 nucleotide sequence: TGTGCCAGCAGTTACTCGACAGGTGTGACCCAAGAGACCCAGTACTTC.

The chain employs TRBV25-1 and TRBJ2-5; unclear D gene. This CDR3 contains 14 residues. V gave up 1 base and J gave up 4 bases, with 10 bases separating them. In germline, CDR1 is MGHDK, CDR2 SYGVNS. In DNA, the CDR3 is TGTGCCAGCAGTGAATTAGGTTTAGGAGAGACCCAGTACTTC. Its translation: CASSELGLGETQYF.

The chain combines TRBV14 with TRBJ2-7, with D hard to call. V dropped 1 base and J dropped 2 bases, with 9 bases sitting between them. In germline, CDR1 is SGHDN, CDR2 FVKESK. The CDR3 has 14 residues. CDR3 DNA sequence: TGTGCCAGCAGCCAAGGCGGAGCGACCTACGAGCAGTACTTC. Translating gives CASSQGGATYEQYF.

V gene TRBV28 combines with J gene TRBJ2-1; 11 bases are a match to TRBD2. CDR1 MDHEN and CDR2 SYDVKM come from the germline V gene. J was trimmed by 3 bases and V by 1 base; bases with no gene match: 5. The CDR3 runs to 17 residues. CDR3 sequence reads: CASSLFLGLAVYNEQFF. CDR3 nucleotide sequence: TGTGCCAGCAGTTTATTCCTGGGACTAGCGGTCTACAATGAGCAGTTCTTC.

The rearrangement links TRBV6-1 to TRBJ2-5, with 11 positions matching TRBD2. This CDR3 contains 15 residues. CDR1 MNHNS and CDR2 SASEGT come from the germline V gene. V shed 2 bases and J 3 bases; nucleotides not matched to a gene: 2. This CDR3 reads CASSELAGGKETQYF. CDR3 coding DNA: TGTGCCAGCAGTGAACTAGCGGGAGGTAAAGAGACCCAGTACTTC.

This chain joins TRBV16 and TRBJ2-7; TRBD2 might be the D (6 bases). Per the germline V gene, CDR1 is KGHSY and CDR2 is FQNENV. Deletions cut 8 bases from V and 0 bases from J, with 14 bases between. The CDR3 sequence is 14 residues long. In DNA form, the CDR3 reads TGTGCCAGCGCATACGGGAGCAGCTCCTACGAGCAGTACTTC. Translating gives CASAYGSSSYEQYF. The full variable domain, completed using reference TRBV16 and TRBJ2-7, is GEEVAQTPKHLVRGEGQKAKLYCAPIKGHSYVFWYQQVLKNEFKFLISFQNENVFDETGMPKERFSAKCLPNSPCSLEIQATKLEDSAVYFCASAYGSSSYEQYFGPGTRLTVT.